This T cell receptor beta chain was retrieved from a study of blood T cell repertoires in COVID-19. About the study: The United States, Italy and Spain supplied acute and convalescent COVID-19 samples. PBMCs, B-cell-depleted T cells, or T cells provided the cDNA or gDNA that made up the material.

Methods used by the authors: Nucleated cell number was recorded as an estimate derived from reference gene primer amplification. The assay was immunoSEQ multiplex PCR, and TCRdb's table has in-frame clones only and misses some. The V and J calls and clone size are taken from that table; D and trimming were inferred from the DNA. The sample yields roughly 44,000 clones, 80% to 90% seen once. V lost 3 bases and J 5 bases, leaving 13 bases between the germline ends. Germline V gene sequence: CDR1 SSHAT, CDR2 FNYEAQ (reference sequence). The CDR3 extends over 14 amino acids. Sequenced sample: peripheral blood. The sequence came from a man at least 80 years old with acute or convalescent COVID-19. The V gene is TRBV7-7, the J gene TRBJ2-5; D is undetermined. CDR3: CASSLGPGRETQYF. The CDR3 DNA sequence: TGTGCCAGCAGCTTGGGTCCGGGTCGGGAGACCCAGTACTTC.